This record concerns one T cell receptor (beta chain) sequence. Its specificity is not known. A read error may explain this, as a much larger clone is one base away. The entry originates in a study of CD8 T cells in ankylosing spondylitis. The V and J ends lost 5 bases and 0 bases, in that order; junction bases with no gene match: 5. Germline lookup yields CDR1 SGHKS and CDR2 YYEKEE (reference sequence). This CDR3 has 15 amino acids. Each CDR3 protein is one row after TCRdb ran MiXCR on the 5' RACE reads. The repertoire holds about 800,000 distinct CDR3 sequences, with about 11% as singletons. Study results and caveats: Blood of patients with ankylosing spondylitis appeared to be characterized by a TCR beta motif of eight highly homologous variants.

Sequencing was performed on blood, either unsorted or a sorted T cell fraction (not recorded which). The sequence was collected from a male donor with ankylosing spondylitis. The chain is built from TRBV5-5 and TRBJ2-7, with 10 bases aligning to TRBD2. The CDR3 loop is CASSPTSGTSYEQYF. The CDR3 coding sequence is TGTGCCAGCAGTCCCACTAGCGGGACCTCCTACGAGCAGTACTTC.